The clone carrying this T cell receptor (beta chain) was seen more than once but under ten times. Its antigen is undetermined. These data originate in a study of beta chain features in type 1 diabetes. Findings of the study overall: Type 1 diabetes patients showed a moderate but significant shortening of TCRB CDR3s in all four CD4+ subsets.

The authors reverse transcribed all of the isolated RNA, so sequencing captured expressed TCRB transcripts. Sequencing was performed with immunoSEQ multiplex PCR; in TCRdb, only in-frame clones are kept and a portion is missing. The sample carries around 250,000 clones, more than 11% recorded once. The V gene's germline CDR1 is SQVTM and CDR2 ANQGSEA. The CDR3 consists of 12 residues. V was clipped by 5 bases and J by 4 bases, with 11 bases between them. The sample was naive CD4+ T cells from blood. The chain employs TRBV29-1 and TRBJ2-5, with D possibly being TRBD1 (6 bases). The receptor comes from a man aged 25 to 40 with type 1 diabetes. The DNA for the CDR3 is TGCAGCGTTCGTGCAGGGGCAGAGACCCAGTACTTC. This sequence encodes CSVRAGAETQYF.